The clone carrying this T cell receptor (beta chain) appeared a few times. The antigen is not known. The length of the CDR3 is 14 residues. The V end lost 2 bases, the J end lost 0 bases, and 6 bases lay between the germline ends. Germline V gene sequence: CDR1 SGHRS, CDR2 YFSETQ. These data originate in a study of cytomegalovirus exposure and HLA in healthy donors. Across the study: Around 200 million T cells yielded 117 million unique TCR beta sequences, as an earlier analysis found.

Study-level findings and limits: It was 164 TCR beta chains that were listed as cytomegalovirus-associated.

This PCR relied on a set of 60 Vbeta primers and 13 Jbeta primers. The repertoire was sequenced with immunoSEQ multiplex PCR; TCRdb's copy has only in-frame clones and lacks some. The sample records around 140,000 clones, roughly 74% being singletons. The rearrangement joins TRBV5-1 to TRBJ1-3; D may be TRBD1 (5 bases). What was sequenced was PBMCs. This receptor was identified in a male donor in good health and CMV-seronegative. CDR3 in amino acids: CASSFGGSGNTIYF. The CDR3 coding sequence is TGCGCCAGCAGCTTCGGGGGCTCTGGAAACACCATATATTTT.